This T cell receptor beta chain was identified in a study of vaccination and CD4 T cells after COVID-19. At the level of the study: Timing of post-vaccine sample collection was a median around 75 days after dose two, with a range of 14 to 241.

Overall study findings and caveats: For convalescent patients, a median 86.3% of reactive clones surfaced exclusively after vaccination.

Trimming stripped 5 bases from V and 6 bases from J, with 17 bases between. The CDR3 sequence is 14 residues long. Germline loops: CDR1 DFQATT, CDR2 SNEGSKA (reference sequence). Sequencing of cultured CD4+ T cell DNA used the Oncomine TCR Beta short-read assay. TCRdb re-called the PCR reads with MiXCR, one entry per CDR3 protein. The repertoire holds fewer than 20,000 distinct CDR3 sequences, with 40% to 50% as singletons. Stated time point: late sampling 161 to 241 days after vaccination in a few convalescent patients. Treatment indicated: roughly 10-day PBMC culture with coronavirus spike peptide pools or control peptides (ViraFEST assay). With 8.5 to 10 ug/ml peptide pools and around 9 IU/ml IL-2, PBMCs were cultured at about 2.2 million per well. As regards this clonotype: No antigen is known for it.

The input for sequencing was CD4+ T cells from blood, cultured in vitro, taken about 7 months after SARS-CoV-2 vaccination. The gene calls are TRBV20-1 and TRBJ1-3; weak D call: TRBD1 (5 bases). The origin of this receptor is a human donor who had recovered from COVID-19. CDR3 sequence: CSAPPTGLENTIYF. The CDR3 region has the DNA TGCAGTGCTCCCCCGACGGGGCTGGAAAACACCATATATTTT.